These 17 T cell receptor beta chains were sequenced from one sample in a study of CD8+ T cells in alopecia areata. Once RNA had been extracted, it was reverse transcribed into cDNA to act as the sequencing template. The repertoire was sequenced with immunoSEQ multiplex PCR; TCRdb's copy has only in-frame clones and lacks some. Of 37,000 or so clones in the sample, around half were seen once. Sorting separated CD25+CD127- cells from the CD4+ cells of 4 to 6 patients. Input material: CD4+ Tregs sorted from blood. These receptors were taken from a human donor with alopecia areata.

V and J are TRBV5-1 and TRBJ1-1, with a tentative D call TRBD1 (5 bases). Trimming left V 4 bases short and J 4 bases short, with 20 bases between. The CDR3 consists of 16 residues. Germline values: CDR1 SGHRS, CDR2 YFSETQ. The CDR3 here is CASSATPSGSATEAFF. The CDR3 coding sequence is TGCGCCAGCAGCGCAACACCGTCAGGGAGCGCCACTGAAGCTTTCTTT.

This clone was observed a handful of times. The chain has TRBV29-1 and TRBJ2-3, with 8 bases aligning to TRBD1. The CDR3 consists of 12 residues. Germline V gene sequence: CDR1 SQVTM, CDR2 ANQGSEA. V lost 6 bases to trimming and J lost 2 bases; unmatched junction nucleotides: 1. The CDR3 nucleotides read TGCAGCGTGGGACAGGACACAGATACGCAGTATTTT. Residues: CSVGQDTDTQYF.

The chain has TRBV4-1 and TRBJ2-7; 11 bases match TRBD1. V was clipped by 5 bases and J by 6 bases; unmatched bases: 9. Germline V gene lookup returns CDR1 MGHRA and CDR2 YSYEKL. This CDR3 comprises 15 residues. The CDR3 region is CASSVGTGGGSEQYF. CDR3 in DNA: TGCGCCAGCAGCGTAGGGACAGGGGGAGGGTCCGAGCAGTACTTC.

The gene calls are TRBV4-2 and TRBJ2-3, with TRBD1 matching over 7 bases. V shed 0 bases and J 2 bases; nucleotides not matched to a gene: 11. The germline gives CDR1 LGHNA, CDR2 YNFKEQ. This CDR3 comprises 18 residues. The chain's CDR3 is CASSQERRGGRTTDTQYF. The CDR3 nucleotides read TGTGCCAGCAGCCAAGAACGCCGAGGGGGCAGGACCACAGATACGCAGTATTTT.

The chain joins TRBV2 to TRBJ2-7; no reliable D call. This CDR3 is 12 amino acids long. Germline V gene lookup returns CDR1 SNHLY and CDR2 FYNNEI. V was trimmed by 1 base and J by 6 bases, leaving 7 bases between them. CDR3 protein: CASSEVVGEQYF. In DNA form, the CDR3 reads TGTGCCAGCAGTGAAGTGGTGGGCGAGCAGTACTTC. Full variable domain (missing parts from reference TRBV2 and TRBJ2-7): EPEVTQTPSHQVTQMGQEVILRCVPISNHLYFYWYRQILGQKVEFLVSFYNNEISEKSEIFDDQFSVERPDGSNFTLKIRSTKLEDSAMYFCASSEVVGEQYFGPGTRLTVT.

V usage is TRBV4-2 and J usage is TRBJ1-1; D is unclear. V lost 4 bases, J lost 3 bases, and 15 bases lay in between. The CDR3 is 15 residues long. CDR1 and CDR2 from the germline V gene are LGHNA and YNFKEQ. The CDR3 spells CASSRQFRRDTEAFF. The CDR3 region has the DNA TGTGCCAGCAGCCGACAATTTAGGAGGGACACTGAAGCTTTCTTT.

V usage is TRBV18 and J usage is TRBJ2-3; tentative D call: TRBD2 (6 bases). The CDR3 totals 13 residues. Germline V gene lookup returns CDR1 KGHSH and CDR2 LQKENI. Trimming removed 3 bases from V and 5 bases from J, with 9 bases in between. CDR3 bases: TGTGCCAGCTCACCCTGGGGAGGAGATACGCAGTATTTT. It translates to CASSPWGGDTQYF.

The J gene is TRBJ2-3, the V gene TRBV7-9, with D possibly matching TRBD1 (5 bases). The CDR3 is made up of 15 amino acids. Germline V CDR1 and CDR2: SEHNR, FQNEAQ (reference sequence). Trimming took 6 bases from V and 4 from J, leaving 17 bases between them. CDR3 DNA: TGTGCCAGCAGGTGGGGCAGGGCCAGTGCAGATACGCAGTATTTT. Its translation is CASRWGRASADTQYF.

V and J are TRBV7-9 and TRBJ1-2; no definite D call. Germline V gene sequence: CDR1 SEHNR, CDR2 FQNEAQ (reference sequence). Trimming removed 6 bases from V and 4 bases from J, with 12 bases in between. The CDR3 covers 13 residues. In DNA, the CDR3 is TGTGCCAGCAGACCGGACGGACGCTATGGCTACACCTTC. This encodes CASRPDGRYGYTF.

The chain is built from TRBV4-3 and TRBJ2-7; no clear D gene. V was clipped by 0 bases and J by 6 bases, with 15 bases between them. The V gene's germline CDR1 is LGHNA and CDR2 YSLEER. CDR3 length: 15 residues. Here the CDR3 reads CASSQDHTSGREQYF. In DNA, the CDR3 is TGCGCCAGCAGCCAAGATCACACGTCCGGGCGCGAGCAGTACTTC.

The chain carries TRBV5-1 and TRBJ1-1, with a tentative D call TRBD1 (5 bases). Looked up from germline, CDR1 is SGHRS and CDR2 is YFSETQ. CDR3 length: 14 amino acids. Trimming shortened V by 8 bases and J by 3 bases, and 17 bases separated the two germline ends. CDR3 sequence reads: CASKKWGLDTEAFF. CDR3 coding DNA: TGCGCCAGTAAAAAGTGGGGCCTAGACACTGAAGCTTTCTTT.

This clone was counted between two and nine times. V is TRBV7-9 and J is TRBJ1-1, with D maybe TRBD1 (5 bases). V was shortened by 1 base and J by 1 base, with 13 bases between the two germline ends. Per germline, CDR1 SEHNR and CDR2 FQNEAQ (reference sequence). The CDR3 length is 16 residues. CDR3 sequence: CASSLVPGRPNTEAFF. Written as DNA, the CDR3 is TGTGCCAGCAGCTTAGTCCCGGGACGTCCGAACACTGAAGCTTTCTTT.

This clone came up a few times. The chain employs TRBV5-4 and TRBJ2-3, with TRBD2 identical over 7 bases. V shed 0 bases, J shed 5 bases, and the junction held 6 bases outside the gene matches. CDR1 and CDR2 from the germline V gene are SGHNT and YYREEE (reference sequence). The CDR3 has 15 residues. As DNA, the CDR3 is TGTGCCAGCAGCTTGGGCGGGACTACGAAAGATACGCAGTATTTT. This translates into CASSLGGTTKDTQYF.

Only a few counts were recorded for this clone. The chain uses TRBV28 and TRBJ2-5, with TRBD2 identical over 7 bases. J lost 11 bases, V lost 7 bases, and 19 bases had no gene match. Germline V CDR1 and CDR2: MDHEN, SYDVKM. The CDR3 extends over 15 amino acids. CDR3 DNA: TGTGCCAGCACCATAGAAGGGAGGGCCCGGTGGGAGCAGTACTTC. Residues: CASTIEGRARWEQYF. Filled out from reference TRBV28 and TRBJ2-5, the complete variable domain reads DVKVTQSSRYLVKRTGEKVFLECVQDMDHENMFWYRQDPGLGLRLIYFSYDVKMKEKGDIPEGYSVSREKKERFSLILESASTNQTSMYLCASTIEGRARWEQYFGPGTRLLVL.

V and J are TRBV5-1 and TRBJ2-1; unclear D gene. Germline assignment: CDR1 SGHRS and CDR2 YFSETQ. Trimming shortened V by 3 bases and J by 0 bases, and 4 bases separated the two germline ends. The CDR3 length is 13 residues. CDR3 DNA: TGCGCCAGCAGCTCCAGCTCCTACAATGAGCAGTTCTTC. The encoded protein is CASSSSSYNEQFF.

The V gene is TRBV5-1, the J gene TRBJ1-5; the D is unclear. CDR3 size: 15 residues. The V gene's germline CDR1 is SGHRS and CDR2 YFSETQ. V was shortened by 0 bases and J by 0 bases, with 7 bases between the two germline ends. The DNA for the CDR3 is TGCGCCAGCAGCTTGGGTACAGCTAGCAATCAGCCCCAGCATTTT. Translating it yields CASSLGTASNQPQHF.

The rearrangement uses TRBV9 and TRBJ2-2; no clear D gene. V gave up 4 bases and J gave up 0 bases, with 7 bases separating them. Germline-derived CDR1 and CDR2 are SGDLS and YYNGEE. The CDR3 contains 14 residues. CDR3 DNA: TGTGCCAGCAGCTTCACACCGAACACCGGGGAGCTGTTTTTT. This sequence encodes CASSFTPNTGELFF.